This T cell receptor beta chain was documented in a study of memory B cells and T cells in multiple sclerosis. Stimulus-free culture yielded autoproliferating CFSE-dim and non-proliferating CFSE-high T cells, each sequenced separately. Approximately 5x10^7 CFSE-labeled PBMCs were cultured less than 8 days unstimulated, then replicate wells were pooled. CFSE at around 0.5 uM labeled the PBMCs, which were then cultured unstimulated. Germline assignment: CDR1 SEHNR and CDR2 FQNEAQ (reference sequence). The CDR3 sequence is 14 residues long. V shed 6 bases and J shed 5 bases, with 16 bases lying between them. Study results and caveats: Compartments had unequal clone-set sizes, affecting shared clonotype counts.

Only a few counts were recorded for this clone. Its antigen is as yet unknown. Repertoires were generated with immunoSEQ multiplex PCR, while TCRdb's copy carries only in-frame clones and drops some. In the table there are 46,000 or so clones, around 80% of which are singletons. The chain joins TRBV7-9 to TRBJ1-1; D may be TRBD1 (5 bases). This clonotype was sampled from a human donor with multiple sclerosis. The sequenced material came from PBMCs from blood kept in culture. The CDR3 DNA sequence: TGTGCCAGCAGGCCCGACAGATCTTGGACTGAAGCTTTCTTT. Translating it yields CASRPDRSWTEAFF.